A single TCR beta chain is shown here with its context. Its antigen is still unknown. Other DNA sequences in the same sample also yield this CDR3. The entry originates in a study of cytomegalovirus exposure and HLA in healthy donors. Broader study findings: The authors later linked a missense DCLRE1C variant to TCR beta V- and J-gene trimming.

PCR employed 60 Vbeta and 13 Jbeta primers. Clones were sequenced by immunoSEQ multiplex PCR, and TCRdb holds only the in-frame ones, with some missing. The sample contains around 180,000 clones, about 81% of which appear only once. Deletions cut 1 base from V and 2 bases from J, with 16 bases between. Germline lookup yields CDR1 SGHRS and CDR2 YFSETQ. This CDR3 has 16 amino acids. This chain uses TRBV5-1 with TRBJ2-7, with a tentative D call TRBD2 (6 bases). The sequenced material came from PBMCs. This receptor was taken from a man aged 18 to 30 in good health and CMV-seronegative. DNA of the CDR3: TGCGCCAGCAGCTTGTCCGCGGGGACGGGAACCTACGAGCAGTACTTC. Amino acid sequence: CASSLSAGTGTYEQYF. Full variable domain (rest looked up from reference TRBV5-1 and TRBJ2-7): KAGVTQTPRYLIKTRGQQVTLSCSPISGHRSVSWYQQTPGQGLQFLFEYFSETQRNKGNFPGRFSGRQFSNSRSEMNVSTLELGDSALYLCASSLSAGTGTYEQYFGPGTRLTVT.